This entry concerns a single T cell receptor (beta chain). Its antigen is as yet unknown. V lost 6 bases to trimming and J lost 5 bases, with 5 bases between them. This CDR3 has 12 amino acids. Germline values: CDR1 MDHEN, CDR2 SYDVKM. As it was prepared, the TCRbeta library received unique molecular identifiers. Using its own MiXCR run on the PCR reads, TCRdb lists one record per CDR3 protein. In the table there are about 580,000 distinct CDR3 sequences, roughly 23% of which are singletons. This sample was taken from a study of T-cell reconstitution after alpha-beta-depleted transplantation in children. Study-level findings and limits: Several hundred graft clones that had expanded were reportedly the source of alpha-beta T cells about two months after transplant.

This receptor was obtained from a boy under three years old who had a stem cell transplant for acute myeloid leukemia, so the T cells may come from the graft donor. The rearrangement uses TRBV28 and TRBJ1-6; D unclear. The sequencing here drew on PBMCs, mostly from graft donor cells, taken 360 days after TCRalphabeta/CD19-depleted stem cell transplant. Here the CDR3 DNA reads TGTGCCAGCAGAACAAATAATTCACCCCTCCACTTT. Amino acids: CASRTNNSPLHF. Looking up the rest from reference TRBV28 and TRBJ1-6 gives the full variable domain: DVKVTQSSRYLVKRTGEKVFLECVQDMDHENMFWYRQDPGLGLRLIYFSYDVKMKEKGDIPEGYSVSREKKERFSLILESASTNQTSMYLCASRTNNSPLHFGNGTRLTVT.